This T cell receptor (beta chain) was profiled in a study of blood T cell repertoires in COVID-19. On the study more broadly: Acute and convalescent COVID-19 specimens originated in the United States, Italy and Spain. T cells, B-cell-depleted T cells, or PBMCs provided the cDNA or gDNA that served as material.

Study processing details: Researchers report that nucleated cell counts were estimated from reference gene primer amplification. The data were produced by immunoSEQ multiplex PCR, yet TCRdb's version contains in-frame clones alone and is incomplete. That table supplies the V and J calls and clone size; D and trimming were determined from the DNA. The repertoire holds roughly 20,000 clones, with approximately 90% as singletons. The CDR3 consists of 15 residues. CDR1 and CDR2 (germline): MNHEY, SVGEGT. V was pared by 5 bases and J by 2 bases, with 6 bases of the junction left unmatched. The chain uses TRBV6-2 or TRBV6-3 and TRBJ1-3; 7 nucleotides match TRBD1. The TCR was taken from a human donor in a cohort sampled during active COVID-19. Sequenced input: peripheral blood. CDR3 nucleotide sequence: TGTGCCAGCAGTCGTACAGGGGCGGCTGGAAACACCATATATTTT. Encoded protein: CASSRTGAAGNTIYF.